This paragraph covers one T cell receptor beta chain sequence. Its cognate antigen is unknown. Additional DNA sequences in this sample encode the identical CDR3. The repertoire was sequenced with immunoSEQ multiplex PCR; TCRdb's copy has only in-frame clones and lacks some. Here the sample spans about 2 million clones, 85% to 95% being singletons. These data come from a study of shared clonotypes between healthy human individuals. V lost 2 bases and J 0 bases, leaving 8 bases between the germline ends. The CDR3 is 15 residues long. The germline V gene has CDR1 KGHSH and CDR2 LQKENI. Study-wide findings and caveats: A small donor pool kept down the genetic and exposure-history diversity that was represented.

Material: naive CD4+ T cells sorted from blood. Subset denoted: CD45RA+ positively selected. The chain employs TRBV18 and TRBJ1-5, with a weak D call TRBD1 (5 bases). The origin of this receptor is a man younger than 30 in good health. The CDR3 nucleotides read TGTGCCAGCTCACCAACGACAGATAGCAATCAGCCCCAGCATTTT. Protein product: CASSPTTDSNQPQHF.